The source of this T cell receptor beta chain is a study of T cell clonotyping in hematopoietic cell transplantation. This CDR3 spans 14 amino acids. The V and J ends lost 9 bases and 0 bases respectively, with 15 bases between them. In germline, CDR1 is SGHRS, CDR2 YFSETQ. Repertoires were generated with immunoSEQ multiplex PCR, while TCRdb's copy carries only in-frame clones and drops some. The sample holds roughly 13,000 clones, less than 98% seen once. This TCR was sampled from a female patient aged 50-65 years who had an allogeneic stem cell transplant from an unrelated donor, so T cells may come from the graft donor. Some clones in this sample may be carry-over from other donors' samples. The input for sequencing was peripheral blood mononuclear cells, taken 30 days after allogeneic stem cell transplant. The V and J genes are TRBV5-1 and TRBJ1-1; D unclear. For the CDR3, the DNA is TGCGCCAACCGACCCGGACTAATGAACACTGAAGCTTTCTTT. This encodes CANRPGLMNTEAFF.